The TCR beta chain under discussion was sequenced for a study of cytomegalovirus exposure and HLA in healthy donors. The CDR3 has 16 amino acids. From germline, CDR1 is SGHTA and CDR2 FQGNSA. V gave up 1 base and J gave up 7 bases, with 17 bases separating them. The study ran its PCR with 60 Vbeta and 13 Jbeta primers. Method: immunoSEQ multiplex PCR; TCRdb's copy keeps in-frame clones and lacks some. The sample gives about 110,000 clones, less than 80% of which show up once; roughly 3.7% is in the top ten. Study-wide findings and caveats: Some V segments (TRBV6-2 and TRBV6-3 among them) were excluded as indistinguishable. Across donors, sequencing depth was assumed by presence/absence analyses to be roughly uniform. Reportedly, HLA-A and HLA-B alleles of most subjects were accurately predicted from TCR beta.

In regard to this clone: Antigen: not known.

This chain joins TRBV7-2 and TRBJ1-3, with a tentative D call TRBD1 (6 bases). The sample comprised PBMCs. This clonotype was sampled from a man between 60 and 70 years old in good health and CMV-seronegative. CDR3 loop: CASSLGSAGERNTIYF. The CDR3 coding sequence is TGTGCCAGCAGCTTAGGCTCTGCAGGGGAGAGGAACACCATATATTTT.